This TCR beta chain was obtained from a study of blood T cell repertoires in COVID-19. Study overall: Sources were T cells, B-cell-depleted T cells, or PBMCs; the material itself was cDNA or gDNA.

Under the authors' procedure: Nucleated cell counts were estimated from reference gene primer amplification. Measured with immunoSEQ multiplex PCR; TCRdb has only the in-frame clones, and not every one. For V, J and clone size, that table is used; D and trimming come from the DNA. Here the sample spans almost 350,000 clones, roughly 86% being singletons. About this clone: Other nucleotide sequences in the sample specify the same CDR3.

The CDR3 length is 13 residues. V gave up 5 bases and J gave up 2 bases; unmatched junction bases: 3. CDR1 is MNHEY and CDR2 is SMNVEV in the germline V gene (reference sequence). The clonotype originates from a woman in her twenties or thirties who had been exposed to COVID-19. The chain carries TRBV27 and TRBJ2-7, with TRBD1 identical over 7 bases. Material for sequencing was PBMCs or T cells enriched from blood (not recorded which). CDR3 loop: CASSLDRTYEQYF. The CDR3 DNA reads TGTGCCAGCAGTCTGGACAGGACCTACGAGCAGTACTTC.